This T cell receptor (beta chain) was captured in a study of blood T cell repertoires in COVID-19. Germline lookup yields CDR1 LGHNA and CDR2 YNFKEQ. The CDR3 has 13 amino acids. Followed over time, Seattle patients had been enrolled while infection was active. This table comes from immunoSEQ multiplex PCR, and its TCRdb copy is limited to in-frame clones, with some not included. The data show some 230,000 clones, 82% seen once. With regard to this clone: The junction does not match germline at one end; this may be a read error.

This chain connects TRBV4-2 to TRBJ1-2, with unresolved D. The sample consisted of peripheral blood. The clonotype was recovered from a woman aged 80 or over with COVID-19, enrolled during active disease. CDR3 DNA: TGTGCCAGCAGCCAAGAACGACTCGGAGATCTCTTCTTC. Protein product: CASSQERLGDLFF.